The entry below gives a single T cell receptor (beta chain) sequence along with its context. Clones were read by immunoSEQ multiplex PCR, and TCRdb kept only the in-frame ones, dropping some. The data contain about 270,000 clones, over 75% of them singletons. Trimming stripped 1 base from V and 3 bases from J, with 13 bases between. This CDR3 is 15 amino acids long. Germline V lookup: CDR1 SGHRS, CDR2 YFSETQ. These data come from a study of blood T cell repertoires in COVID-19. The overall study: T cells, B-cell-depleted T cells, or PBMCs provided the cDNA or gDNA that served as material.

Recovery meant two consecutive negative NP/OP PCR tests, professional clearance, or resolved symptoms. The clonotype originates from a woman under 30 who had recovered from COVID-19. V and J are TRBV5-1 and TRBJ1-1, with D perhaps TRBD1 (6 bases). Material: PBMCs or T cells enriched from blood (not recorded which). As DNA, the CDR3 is TGCGCCAGCAGCTTGACCTCTACAGGGTACACTGAAGCTTTCTTT. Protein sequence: CASSLTSTGYTEAFF.